This T cell receptor beta chain was identified in a study of cytotoxic CD8 clonotypes in ibrutinib-treated CLL. Study observations and caveats: There were differences in sampling times between sustained-remission and progressing patients.

Repertoires were generated with immunoSEQ multiplex PCR, while TCRdb's copy carries only in-frame clones and drops some. The table records approximately 190,000 clones, 70% of them present only once. This clone was counted only a few times. Antigen unknown. Genomic DNA for TCR beta libraries, 2 to 2.5 micrograms, came from cryopreserved PBMCs. J lost 8 bases, V lost 3 bases, and 3 bases had no gene match. The length of the CDR3 is 13 residues. The germline V gene has CDR1 MGHRA and CDR2 YSYEKL. The source material was PBMCs, sampled after 12 months of ibrutinib treatment. This clonotype originated in a human donor with chronic lymphocytic leukemia. This chain joins TRBV4-1 and TRBJ1-2; 10 positions match TRBD1. The CDR3 DNA is TGCGCCAGCAGCCAGGTGACAGGGGGCGGCTACACCTTC. It codes for CASSQVTGGGYTF.